The 30 T cell receptor beta chains listed next were all sequenced from one sample in a study of CD8 T cells in ankylosing spondylitis. MiXCR was run by TCRdb on the 5' RACE reads, yielding one entry per CDR3 protein. The repertoire includes about 160,000 distinct CDR3 sequences, approximately 20% of them detected once, and about 7.6% sits in the top ten. The sample consisted of blood, either unsorted or a sorted T cell fraction (not recorded which). These receptors were collected from a male donor with ankylosing spondylitis or in good health (not recorded which).

This clonotype was seen more than once but under ten times. The chain links TRBV5-1 to TRBJ2-5; D unclear. Germline CDR1 reads SGHRS; CDR2 reads YFSETQ. The ends were cut back, 0 bases at V and 3 bases at J, with 9 bases in the middle. The CDR3 is made up of 14 amino acids. DNA of the CDR3: TGCGCCAGCAGCTTGGATCGTACGGAAGAGACCCAGTACTTC. Encoded protein: CASSLDRTEETQYF.

This clonotype has a count of ten or more. This chain's CDR3 is CASSPGPHEQYF. The CDR3 DNA follows: TGTGCCAGCAGCCCTGGCCCCCACGAGCAGTACTTC. The V gene is TRBV12-3 or TRBV12-4, the J gene TRBJ2-7; D ambiguous. This CDR3 has 12 amino acids. V gave up 6 bases and J gave up 5 bases, with 11 bases separating them.

The genes are TRBV11-2 and TRBJ2-4; the D gene is possibly TRBD2 (7 bases). Germline CDR1 is SGHAT and CDR2 is FQNNGV. V lost 8 bases and J 6 bases, leaving 14 bases between the germline ends. This CDR3 has 13 residues. The CDR3 region is CASSLGGGNIQYF. In nucleotides, the CDR3 is TGTGCCAGCTCCTTAGGGGGGGGAAACATTCAGTACTTC.

J is TRBJ2-3 and V is TRBV4-2; TRBD1 is a possible D gene (5 bases). CDR1 LGHNA and CDR2 YNFKEQ come from the germline V gene. The V end was cut by 4 bases, the J end by 3 bases, with 14 bases between. The CDR3 loop spans 15 amino acids. The chain's CDR3 is CASSPGPPWTDTQYF. The CDR3 bases are TGTGCCAGCAGCCCAGGGCCCCCCTGGACAGATACGCAGTATTTT.

The sample holds many counts of this clonotype. This sequence joins TRBV14 and TRBJ2-2; a weak D match, TRBD1 (6 bases). Germline assignment: CDR1 SGHDN and CDR2 FVKESK. Deletions cut 2 bases from V and 2 bases from J, with 12 bases between. CDR3 length: 16 amino acids. The CDR3 coding sequence is TGTGCCAGCAGCCAACAGGGGTCCGCCAACACCGGGGAGCTGTTTTTT. Translating gives CASSQQGSANTGELFF.

This rearrangement joins TRBV5-1 to TRBJ2-3, with D uncertain. CDR1 is SGHRS and CDR2 is YFSETQ in the germline V gene. The CDR3 loop spans 16 amino acids. V was cut by 0 bases and J by 0 bases, with 11 bases left in between. The CDR3 loop reads CASSLVLAGSTDTQYF. Here the CDR3 DNA reads TGCGCCAGCAGCTTGGTCTTGGCAGGTAGCACAGATACGCAGTATTTT.

The CDR3 coding sequence is TGTGCCAGCAGCTTAGCGCTTGGGTGGGGCAGAATGACCCAGTACTTC. The encoded protein is CASSLALGWGRMTQYF. The chain is built from TRBV11-1 and TRBJ2-5, with a possible D match to TRBD1 (5 bases). Trimming stripped 0 bases from V and 7 bases from J, with 18 bases between. Germline V gene data show CDR1 as SGHAT and CDR2 as FQDESV (reference sequence). There are 16 residues in the CDR3. The whole variable domain, filled in from reference TRBV11-1 and TRBJ2-5, reads EAEVAQSPRYKITEKSQAVAFWCDPISGHATLYWYRQILGQGPELLVQFQDESVVDDSQLPKDRFSAERLKGVDSTLKIQPAELGDSAMYLCASSLALGWGRMTQYFGPGTRLLVL.

This clonotype was recorded many times. V is TRBV20-1 and J is TRBJ2-7; D not certain. In germline, CDR1 is DFQATT, CDR2 SNEGSKA (reference sequence). This CDR3 has 13 amino acids. V was shortened by 6 bases and J by 3 bases, with 15 bases between the two germline ends. CDR3 in amino acids: CSATGDTNYEQYF. As DNA, the CDR3 is TGCAGTGCAACCGGTGACACAAACTACGAGCAGTACTTC.

V and J are TRBV5-1 and TRBJ2-5; 11 nucleotides line up with TRBD2. The ends lost 2 bases at V and 2 bases at J; junction bases unmatched: 2. The germline V gene encodes CDR1 SGHRS and CDR2 YFSETQ. The CDR3 is 15 residues long. CDR3 sequence (DNA): TGCGCCAGCAGCTTCCGACTAGCGGGACAAGAGACCCAGTACTTC. Translation: CASSFRLAGQETQYF.

This clonotype was observed a handful of times. The chain joins TRBV29-1 to TRBJ2-1, with 7 nucleotides matching TRBD1. V was clipped by 7 bases and J by 4 bases; unmatched bases: 13. The CDR3 totals 15 residues. Germline CDR1 SQVTM, CDR2 ANQGSEA. This CDR3 is CSAGETGPKYNEQFF. The CDR3 DNA reads as TGCAGCGCTGGGGAGACAGGGCCTAAGTACAATGAGCAGTTCTTC.

V usage is TRBV12-3 or TRBV12-4 and J usage is TRBJ2-2; D possibly corresponds to TRBD1 (6 bases). This CDR3 is 12 amino acids long. CDR3 loop: CATGRKTGELFF. The CDR3 coding sequence is TGTGCTACAGGGCGAAAGACCGGGGAGCTGTTTTTT.

This clonotype appeared many times. The chain uses TRBV5-1 and TRBJ2-1, with 15 positions matching TRBD2. The CDR3 loop spans 15 amino acids. Trimming removed 4 bases from V and 7 bases from J; junction bases left unmatched: 3. The germline CDR1 and CDR2 sequences are SGHRS and YFSETQ. As DNA, the CDR3 is TGCGCCAGCAGCGCCGGGACTAGCGGGAGGAATGAGCAGTTCTTC. Its translation is CASSAGTSGRNEQFF.

This clonotype was detected only a few times. The junction does not match germline at one end; this may be a read error. V and J are TRBV28 and TRBJ2-5, with D unclear. Per the germline V gene, CDR1 is MDHEN and CDR2 is SYDVKM. The CDR3 is 12 amino acids. Here the CDR3 DNA reads TGTGCCAGCAGTTTATACCACGAGACCCAGTACTTC. Residues: CASSLYHETQYF.

Ten or more counts support this clonotype. The V gene is TRBV29-1, the J gene TRBJ2-3, with a possible D match to TRBD1 (5 bases). Germline V gene lookup returns CDR1 SQVTM and CDR2 ANQGSEA. Trimming shortened V by 7 bases and J by 10 bases, and 18 bases separated the two germline ends. The CDR3 has 12 residues. CDR3 in DNA: TGCAGCGGGTACTTACGGACAAGGGCGCAGTATTTT. Its translation is CSGYLRTRAQYF.

This clonotype was seen a handful of times. This sequence joins TRBV6-2 or TRBV6-3 and TRBJ1-2, with 8 bases aligning to TRBD1. V lost 5 bases and J lost 1; bases outside the gene matches: 9. CDR3 length: 16 amino acids. CDR1 is MNHEY, CDR2 SVGEGT, per germline. The CDR3 reads CASSKRGQGVNYGYTF. In nucleotides, the CDR3 is TGTGCCAGCAGTAAACGAGGACAGGGCGTTAACTATGGCTACACCTTC.

Concerning this clonotype: This clone may be a read error of a much larger clone one base away. This sequence joins TRBV28 and TRBJ2-2; D gene uncertain. Germline CDR1 reads MDHEN; CDR2 reads SYDVKM. This CDR3 has 13 amino acids. The CDR3 loop is CGSSSNGLGELFF. The CDR3 nucleotides are TGTGGCAGCAGTTCCAACGGGCTCGGGGAGCTGTTTTTT.

This clonotype has ten or more counts. The chain is built from TRBV20-1 and TRBJ2-1, with TRBD2 matching 9 bases. This CDR3 is 18 amino acids long. V was pared by 4 bases and J by 0 bases, with 13 bases of the junction left unmatched. CDR1 DFQATT and CDR2 SNEGSKA come from the germline V gene (reference sequence). CDR3 protein: CSAKPRAGSGSSYNEQFF. The CDR3 DNA sequence: TGCAGTGCTAAGCCCCGGGCGGGTAGCGGGAGCTCCTACAATGAGCAGTTCTTC.

This clonotype was seen a few times. No DNA is shown, since the ends of the CDR3 on it are uncertain; the CDR3 is the one TCRdb lists. V gene TRBV28 combines with J gene TRBJ2-7. The CDR3 is made up of 16 amino acids, end residues included. Germline CDR1 is MDHEN and CDR2 is SYDVKM. The CDR3 sequence is CASSSSKWGRSYEQYF.

This clonotype has ten or more counts. This chain connects TRBV20-1 to TRBJ2-1; TRBD2 aligns across 8 bases. Germline loops: CDR1 DFQATT, CDR2 SNEGSKA (reference sequence). Trimming removed 1 base from V and 1 base from J; junction bases left unmatched: 3. The CDR3 sequence is 15 residues long. CDR3 protein: CSARAGGWSYNEQFF. The DNA of the CDR3 is TGCAGTGCTAGAGCGGGAGGGTGGTCCTACAATGAGCAGTTCTTC.

This clonotype occurred many times. The J gene is TRBJ1-4, the V gene TRBV20-1; TRBD1 aligns across 8 bases. Germline CDR1 reads DFQATT; CDR2 reads SNEGSKA (reference sequence). The CDR3 runs to 16 residues. The V segment lost 6 bases and the J segment 7 bases; nucleotides outside the gene matches: 16. CDR3 protein: CSARDRGNPFTEKLFF. The CDR3 region has the DNA TGCAGTGCCCGAGACAGGGGAAATCCGTTCACTGAAAAACTGTTTTTT.

Many counts were recorded for this clonotype. V is TRBV28 and J is TRBJ1-5, with D perhaps matching TRBD1 (6 bases). Per germline, CDR1 MDHEN and CDR2 SYDVKM. V was pared by 3 bases and J by 0 bases, with 12 bases between. The CDR3 runs to 16 residues. The CDR3 sequence is CASSFWGLYSNQPQHF. CDR3 in DNA: TGTGCCAGCAGTTTTTGGGGGCTCTATAGCAATCAGCCCCAGCATTTT.

The chain links TRBV7-3 to TRBJ2-3, with 10 bases fitting TRBD2. The CDR3 extends over 24 amino acids. V shed 0 bases, J shed 1 base, and the junction held 25 bases outside the gene matches. CDR1 SGHTA and CDR2 FQGTGA come from the germline V gene. The CDR3 DNA follows: TGTGCCAGCAGCTTAACTAGCGGGAGGCACTTTTGGTCGGATGCACTAGCGGGCACAGATACGCAGTATTTT. This sequence encodes CASSLTSGRHFWSDALAGTDTQYF.

This clonotype was counted at least ten times. The chain carries TRBV5-1 and TRBJ2-2; 10 bases map to TRBD1. Germline V gene sequence: CDR1 SGHRS, CDR2 YFSETQ. The CDR3 extends over 17 amino acids. Trimming at V came to 2 bases and at J to 4 bases, leaving 8 bases not matched to a gene. The CDR3 DNA sequence: TGCGCCAGCAGCTTAGATGGACAGGGGGTCCCCACCGGGGAGCTGTTTTTT. It is translated as CASSLDGQGVPTGELFF.

This clonotype occurred many times. DNA of the CDR3: TGTGCCAGCAGTTACCCGGGACAGGGGGCTGGAAACACCATATATTTT. The encoded protein is CASSYPGQGAGNTIYF. V and J are TRBV6-5 and TRBJ1-3, with 11 bases lining up with TRBD1. Trimming cost V 2 bases and J 2 bases; bases outside gene matches: 2. Germline CDR1 MNHEY, CDR2 SVGAGI. This CDR3 contains 16 residues.

CDR3 residues: CSVPTAANYGYTF. Written as DNA, the CDR3 is TGCAGCGTACCCACCGCAGCTAACTATGGCTACACCTTC. This sequence joins TRBV29-1 and TRBJ1-2; D ambiguous. The germline V and J ends were trimmed by 6 bases and 0 bases, with 11 bases remaining between them. This CDR3 is built from 13 residues. Germline loops: CDR1 SQVTM, CDR2 ANQGSEA.

This chain uses TRBV6-5 with TRBJ1-2; D not resolved. Germline values: CDR1 MNHEY, CDR2 SVGAGI. This CDR3 spans 19 amino acids. With 2 bases removed from V and 5 bases from J, the gap between germline ends came to 27 bases. As DNA, the CDR3 is TGTGCCAGCAGTTACACTTGGCAGCTCCGACCCTCGAGCGGTTATGGCTACACCTTC. Translation: CASSYTWQLRPSSGYGYTF.

This clonotype turned up a few times. The chain is built from TRBV29-1 and TRBJ1-1, with D possibly being TRBD1 (5 bases). CDR1 and CDR2 (germline): SQVTM, ANQGSEA. Trimming pared 7 bases from V and 10 bases from J, leaving 16 bases between. This CDR3 is 11 amino acids long. This CDR3 reads CSDRPGLGAFF. Here the CDR3 DNA reads TGCAGCGACCGCCCGGGGCTTGGAGCTTTCTTT.

This clonotype has just a few counts. V is TRBV5-1 and J is TRBJ1-1; D is unresolved. Trimming took off 4 bases at V and 7 bases at J, with 11 bases between the two ends. CDR1 is SGHRS and CDR2 is YFSETQ in the germline V gene. This CDR3 contains 12 residues. The CDR3 sequence: CASSRTNLEAFF. The CDR3 region has the DNA TGCGCCAGCAGCCGGACGAATCTTGAAGCTTTCTTT. The variable domain in full, with the rest retrieved from reference TRBV5-1 and TRBJ1-1, is KAGVTQTPRYLIKTRGQQVTLSCSPISGHRSVSWYQQTPGQGLQFLFEYFSETQRNKGNFPGRFSGRQFSNSRSEMNVSTLELGDSALYLCASSRTNLEAFFGQGTRLTVV.

This chain uses TRBV28 with TRBJ2-7, with a possible D match to TRBD2 (6 bases). The CDR3 loop spans 14 amino acids. The germline V gene encodes CDR1 MDHEN and CDR2 SYDVKM. V was clipped by 3 bases and J by 3 bases, with 12 bases between them. CDR3 sequence reads: CASSLELAYYEQYF. DNA for the CDR3: TGTGCCAGCAGTTTGGAGCTAGCGTACTACGAGCAGTACTTC.

The CDR3 region has the DNA TGTGCCAGCAGCTCAGGGACAGGGATAAGCACAGATACGCAGTATTTT. Protein: CASSSGTGISTDTQYF. This chain joins TRBV5-6 and TRBJ2-3; 9 nucleotides match TRBD1. This CDR3 is built from 16 residues. Germline values: CDR1 SGHDT, CDR2 YYEEEE. The V and J ends lost 3 bases and 0 bases, in that order; junction bases with no gene match: 5. Variable domain in full (rest from reference TRBV5-6 and TRBJ2-3): DAGVTQSPTHLIKTRGQQVTLRCSPKSGHDTVSWYQQALGQGPQFIFQYYEEEERQRGNFPDRFSGHQFPNYSSELNVNALLLGDSALYLCASSSGTGISTDTQYFGPGTRLTVL.